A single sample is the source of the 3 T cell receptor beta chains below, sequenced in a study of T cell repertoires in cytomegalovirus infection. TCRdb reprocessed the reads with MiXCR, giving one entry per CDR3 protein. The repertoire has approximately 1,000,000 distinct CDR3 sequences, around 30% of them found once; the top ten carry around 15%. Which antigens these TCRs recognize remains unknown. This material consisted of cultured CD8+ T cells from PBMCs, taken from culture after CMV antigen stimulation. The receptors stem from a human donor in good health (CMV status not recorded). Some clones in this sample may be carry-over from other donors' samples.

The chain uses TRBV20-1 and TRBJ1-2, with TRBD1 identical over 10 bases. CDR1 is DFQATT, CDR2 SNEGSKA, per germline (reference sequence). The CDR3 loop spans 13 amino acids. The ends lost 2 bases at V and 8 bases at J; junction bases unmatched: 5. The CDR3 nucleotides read TGCAGTGCTAGACCCGACAGGGGGCGAGGCTACACCTTC. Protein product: CSARPDRGRGYTF.

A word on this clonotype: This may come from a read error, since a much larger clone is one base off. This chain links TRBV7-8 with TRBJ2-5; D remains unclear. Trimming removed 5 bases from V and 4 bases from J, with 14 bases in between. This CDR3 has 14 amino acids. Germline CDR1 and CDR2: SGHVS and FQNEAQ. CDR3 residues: CASSLHLTGETQYF. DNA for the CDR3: TGTGCCAGCAGCCTTCATCTGACCGGAGAGACCCAGTACTTC.

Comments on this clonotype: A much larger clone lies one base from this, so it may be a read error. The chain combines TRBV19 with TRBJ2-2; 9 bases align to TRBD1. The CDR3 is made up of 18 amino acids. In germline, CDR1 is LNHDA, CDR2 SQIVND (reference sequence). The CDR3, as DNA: TGTGCCAGTAGTAGGGGGTATACAGGGGGCCTCAACACCGGGGAGCTGTTATTT. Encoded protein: CASSRGYTGGLNTGELLF.